The rows below give T cell receptor beta chains drawn from one sample of a study of T cell repertoires in cytomegalovirus infection. Each CDR3 protein gets one entry after TCRdb re-called the reads with MiXCR. The table lists about 150,000 distinct CDR3 sequences, 23% of them singletons, with approximately 11% in the top ten. Source material: PBMCs. The receptors stem from a human donor in good health (CMV status not recorded). Some clones in this sample may be carry-over from other donors' samples. Both conserved end residues are part of each CDR3. The order of the fields is clone size, D gene, V gene, J gene, CDR3 DNA, CDR3 protein. D genes are given only for firm matches. Size is omitted from some rows. Given values are once, few, many or a class for expanded clones.

.	.	TRBV19	TRBJ1-4	TGTGCCAGTTCGGGAATCAGTGAAAAACTGTTTTTT	CASSGISEKLFF
.	TRBD1	TRBV3-1	TRBJ2-3	TGTGCCAGCAGCCAAGGTGGACAGGGAGCAGATACGCAGTATTTT	CASSQGGQGADTQYF
many	TRBD2	TRBV7-8	TRBJ2-2	TGTGCCAGCAGCCCCTCATTAAGCGGGAGGGCCGACACCGGGGAGCTGTTTTTT	CASSPSLSGRADTGELFF
many	TRBD1	TRBV28	TRBJ1-6	TGTGCCAGCAGGGCAGAGACAGGGACGGGTTCACCCCTCCACTTT	CASRAETGTGSPLHF
many	.	TRBV7-2	TRBJ1-5	TGTGCCAGCAGCTTAATTAGGGCCGAATGGGATAGCAATCAGCCCCAGCATTTT	CASSLIRAEWDSNQPQHF
few	.	TRBV12-3/TRBV12-4	TRBJ1-2	TGTGCCAGCAGTTTCGGGGATGGCTACACCTTC	CASSFGDGYTF
.	TRBD2	TRBV20-1	TRBJ2-1	TGCAGTGCTAGCGGGAGGGTCGATGAGCAGTTCTTC	CSASGRVDEQFF
many	TRBD2	TRBV7-6	TRBJ2-1	TGTGCCAGCAGCTTAGTACTCCTAGCGGCGTACAATGAGCAGTTCTTC	CASSLVLLAAYNEQFF
few	TRBD1	TRBV12-3/TRBV12-4	TRBJ1-1	TGTGCCAGCAGTTTAGCGCAAGGGGGCGCAGGAACTGAAGCTTTCTTT	CASSLAQGGAGTEAFF
many	.	TRBV28	TRBJ1-4	TGTGCCAGCAGTTTCCGGGGGACTCACCATCCCTTTAATGAAAAACTGTTTTTT	CASSFRGTHHPFNEKLFF
.	.	TRBV27	TRBJ1-4	TGTGCCAGCAGTTTAGAGGCAACTAATGAAAAACTGTTTTTT	CASSLEATNEKLFF
many	.	TRBV5-1	TRBJ1-1	TGTGCCAGCAGCTTAGGGGACACTGAAGCTTTCTTT	CASSLGDTEAFF
.	TRBD1	TRBV7-8	TRBJ1-1	TGTGCCAGCAGCCTCCGACAGGGCATGAACACTGAAGCTTTCTTT	CASSLRQGMNTEAFF
.	TRBD2	TRBV20-1	TRBJ2-1	TGCAGCGCTGAGCCGGGAGGGCCACACAATGAGCAGTTCTTC	CSAEPGGPHNEQFF
.	.	TRBV19	TRBJ2-7	TGTGCCAGTAGTATCGTACCCTTTGCCGAGCAGTACTTC	CASSIVPFAEQYF
.	TRBD1	TRBV25-1	TRBJ2-5	TGTGCCAGCAGTGACCCGACAGGGTGGCAAGAGACCCAGTACTTC	CASSDPTGWQETQYF
.	.	TRBV24-1	TRBJ2-3	TGTGCCACCAGTGATCTTACCGCTAGCACAGATACGCAGTATTTT	CATSDLTASTDTQYF
.	TRBD2	TRBV24-1	TRBJ2-2	TGTGCCACCAGTACGCGTCACGGGGGGGTGAACACCGGGGAGCTGTTTTTT	CATSTRHGGVNTGELFF
many	TRBD2	TRBV7-8	TRBJ2-1	TGTGCCAGCAGCTCGACGAGCGGGGGGGCGACTGAGCAGTTCTTC	CASSSTSGGATEQFF
.	.	TRBV3-1	TRBJ1-1	TGTGCCAGCAGCCATCGGGGACCGATGAACACTGAAGCTTTCTTT	CASSHRGPMNTEAFF
many	TRBD2	TRBV7-2	TRBJ2-1	TGTGCCAGCAGCTTATGGGGCGGGAGTGGGAATGAGCAGTTCTTC	CASSLWGGSGNEQFF
.	TRBD2	TRBV7-9	TRBJ2-1	TGTGCCAGCAGCTTAGGGACTAGCCGGTTCTTC	CASSLGTSRFF
.	.	TRBV11-2	TRBJ1-3	TGTGCCAGCAGCTTACCCCATACAGGCTCTGGAAACACCATATATTTT	CASSLPHTGSGNTIYF
few	TRBD1	TRBV10-3	TRBJ2-7	TGTGCCATCAGTGAGTCCGGGACAGTAGGTCCCGAGCAGTACTTC	CAISESGTVGPEQYF
.	.	TRBV7-9	TRBJ2-7	TGTGCCAGCAGCTTAGACATGGCAGTCAAGCCCTACGAGCAGTACTTC	CASSLDMAVKPYEQYF
.	TRBD1	TRBV25-1	TRBJ2-7	TGTGCCAGCGGGACAGGGGTCTACGAGCAGTACTTC	CASGTGVYEQYF
once	TRBD1	TRBV2	TRBJ2-1	TGTGCCAGCAGCCCCGCCCAGGGGGCAAATGACAATGAGCAGTTCTTC	CASSPAQGANDNEQFF
few	TRBD2	TRBV19	TRBJ2-1	TGTGCCAGTAGTAGACAGCGGGGGAATAACAATGAGCAGTTCTTC	CASSRQRGNNNEQFF
.	TRBD1	TRBV12-3/TRBV12-4	TRBJ2-7	TGTGCCAGCAGTTCGGGGTGGACAGGGAAGGAGTACGAGCAGTACTTC	CASSSGWTGKEYEQYF
many	.	TRBV27	TRBJ2-1	TGTGCCAGCTCCGACATAAATATGGGCGGTGAGCAGTTCTTC	CASSDINMGGEQFF
.	.	TRBV7-8	TRBJ2-2	TGTGCCAGCAGCTTAAGATCTCCTAGCGCCGGGGAGCTGTTTTTT	CASSLRSPSAGELFF
.	TRBD2	TRBV28	TRBJ2-2	TGTGCCAGCAGTTTAGCATCTGGGACTAGCGGGAGAGTGGGCGGGGAGCTGTTTTTT	CASSLASGTSGRVGGELFF
many	.	TRBV7-2	TRBJ1-5	TGTGCCAGCAGCTTAGGACAAGGACTTCTTGGCAATCAGCCCCAGCATTTT	CASSLGQGLLGNQPQHF
.	.	TRBV2	TRBJ1-2	TGTGCCAACTGGGCGGGGAAATTGATCTATGGCTACACCTTC	CANWAGKLIYGYTF
.	.	TRBV20-1	TRBJ2-5	TGCAGTGCTAAAAGCCGGGGCCTCGGGGAGACCCAGTACTTC	CSAKSRGLGETQYF
many	.	TRBV2	TRBJ1-3	TGTGCCAGCAGTGGTAGCTCTGGAAACACCATATATTTT	CASSGSSGNTIYF
many	.	TRBV11-2	TRBJ2-7	TGTGCCAGCAGCTTAGGCCGAAACTACGAGCAGTACTTC	CASSLGRNYEQYF
.	.	TRBV6-5	TRBJ2-7	TGTGCCAGCAGTTACTCGACGAGCGCCTCCTACGAGCAGTACTTC	CASSYSTSASYEQYF
.	.	TRBV9	TRBJ2-5	TGTGCCAGCAGCCGCCTCGGGGGAAGTCAGGAGACCCAGTACTTC	CASSRLGGSQETQYF
.	.	TRBV11-2	TRBJ1-2	TGTGCCAGCAGCTTTTCGAAGGAAGGTCATGGCTACACCTTC	CASSFSKEGHGYTF
many	.	TRBV12-3/TRBV12-4	TRBJ1-5	TGTGCCAGCAGATGGCAGGAAAATCAGCCCCAGCATTTT	CASRWQENQPQHF
.	.	TRBV2	TRBJ2-5	TGTGCCAGCAACGATTCTCTTTTGAAGACCCAGTACTTC	CASNDSLLKTQYF
.	TRBD1	TRBV4-2	TRBJ1-2	TGTGCCAGCAGCCAGGGCTCAGGGGGAGCTAACTATGGCTACACCTTC	CASSQGSGGANYGYTF